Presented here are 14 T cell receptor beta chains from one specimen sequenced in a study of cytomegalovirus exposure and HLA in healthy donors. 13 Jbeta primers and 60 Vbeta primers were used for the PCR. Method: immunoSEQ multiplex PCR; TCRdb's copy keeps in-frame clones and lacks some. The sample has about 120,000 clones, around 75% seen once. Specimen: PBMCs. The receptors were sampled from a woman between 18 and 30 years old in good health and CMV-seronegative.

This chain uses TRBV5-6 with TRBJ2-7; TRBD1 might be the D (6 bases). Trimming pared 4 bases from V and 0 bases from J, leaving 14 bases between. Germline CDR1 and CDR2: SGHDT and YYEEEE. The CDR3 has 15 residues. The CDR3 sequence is CASSPGRGGSYEQYF. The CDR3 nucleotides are TGTGCCAGCAGCCCCGGCAGGGGTGGCTCCTACGAGCAGTACTTC.

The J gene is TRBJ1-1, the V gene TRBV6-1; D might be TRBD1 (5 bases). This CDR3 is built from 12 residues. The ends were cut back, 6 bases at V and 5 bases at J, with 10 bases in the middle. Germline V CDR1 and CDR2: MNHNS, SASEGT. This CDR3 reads CASRPGRTEAFF. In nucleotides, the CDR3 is TGTGCCAGCAGACCAGGGAGGACTGAAGCTTTCTTT.

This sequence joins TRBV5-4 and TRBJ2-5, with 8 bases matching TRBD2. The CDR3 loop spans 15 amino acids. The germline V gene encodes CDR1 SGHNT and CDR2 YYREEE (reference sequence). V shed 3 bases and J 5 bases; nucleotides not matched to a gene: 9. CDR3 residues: CASSSQGSGGETQYF. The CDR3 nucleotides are TGTGCCAGCAGCTCTCAGGGTTCGGGGGGGGAGACCCAGTACTTC.

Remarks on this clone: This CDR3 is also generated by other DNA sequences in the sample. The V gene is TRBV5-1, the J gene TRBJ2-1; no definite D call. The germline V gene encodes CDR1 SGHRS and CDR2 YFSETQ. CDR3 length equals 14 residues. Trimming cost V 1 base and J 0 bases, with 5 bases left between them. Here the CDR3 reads CASSLSSSYNEQFF. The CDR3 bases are TGCGCCAGCAGCTTGAGTAGCTCCTACAATGAGCAGTTCTTC.

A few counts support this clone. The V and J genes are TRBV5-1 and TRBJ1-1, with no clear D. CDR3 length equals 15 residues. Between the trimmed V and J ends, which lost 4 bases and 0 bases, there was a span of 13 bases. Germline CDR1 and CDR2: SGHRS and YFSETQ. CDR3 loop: CASSAVLGMNTEAFF. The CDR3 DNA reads TGCGCCAGCAGCGCCGTTTTGGGCATGAACACTGAAGCTTTCTTT.

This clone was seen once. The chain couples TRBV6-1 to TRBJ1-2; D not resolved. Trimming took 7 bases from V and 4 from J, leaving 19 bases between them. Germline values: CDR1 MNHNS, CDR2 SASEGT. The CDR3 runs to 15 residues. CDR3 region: CASTFRLWQFYGYTF. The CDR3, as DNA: TGTGCCAGCACTTTCAGACTCTGGCAATTCTATGGCTACACCTTC.

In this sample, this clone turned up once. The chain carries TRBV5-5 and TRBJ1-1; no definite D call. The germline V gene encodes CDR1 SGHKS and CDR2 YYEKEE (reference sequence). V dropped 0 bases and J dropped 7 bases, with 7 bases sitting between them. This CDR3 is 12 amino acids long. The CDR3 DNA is TGTGCCAGCAGCTTGGCGGGTAGTGAAGCTTTCTTT. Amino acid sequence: CASSLAGSEAFF.

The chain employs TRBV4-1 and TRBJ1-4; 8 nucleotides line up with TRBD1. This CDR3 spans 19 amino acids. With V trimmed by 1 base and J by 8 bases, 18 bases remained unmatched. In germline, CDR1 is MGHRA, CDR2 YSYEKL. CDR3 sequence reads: CASSQVWTGFGRGMEKLFF. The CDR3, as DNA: TGCGCCAGCAGCCAAGTTTGGACAGGGTTTGGTCGGGGTATGGAAAAACTGTTTTTT.

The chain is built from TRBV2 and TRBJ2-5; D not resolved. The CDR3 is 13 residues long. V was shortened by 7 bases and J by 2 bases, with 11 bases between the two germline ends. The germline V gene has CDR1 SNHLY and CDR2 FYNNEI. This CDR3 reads CASNQRFQETQYF. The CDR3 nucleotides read TGTGCCAGCAATCAGCGTTTTCAAGAGACCCAGTACTTC.

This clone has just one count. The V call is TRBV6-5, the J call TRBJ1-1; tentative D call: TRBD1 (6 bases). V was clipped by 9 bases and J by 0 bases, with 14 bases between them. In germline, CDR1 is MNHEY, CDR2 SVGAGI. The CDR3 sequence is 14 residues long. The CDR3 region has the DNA TGTGCCAGTCAAAGACAGGAATTGAACACTGAAGCTTTCTTT. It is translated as CASQRQELNTEAFF.

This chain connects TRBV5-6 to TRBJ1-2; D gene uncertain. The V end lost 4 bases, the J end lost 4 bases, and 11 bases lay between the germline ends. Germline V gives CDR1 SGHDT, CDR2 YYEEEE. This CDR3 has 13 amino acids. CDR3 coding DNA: TGTGCCAGCAGCACCATCGGTGGCTATGGCTACACCTTC. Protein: CASSTIGGYGYTF.

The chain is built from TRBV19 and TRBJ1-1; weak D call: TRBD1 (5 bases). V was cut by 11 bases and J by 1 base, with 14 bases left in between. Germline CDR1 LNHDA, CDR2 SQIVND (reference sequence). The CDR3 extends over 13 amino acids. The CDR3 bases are TGTGCCTCGCGGGGCCTAGGGAACACTGAAGCTTTCTTT. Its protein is CASRGLGNTEAFF.

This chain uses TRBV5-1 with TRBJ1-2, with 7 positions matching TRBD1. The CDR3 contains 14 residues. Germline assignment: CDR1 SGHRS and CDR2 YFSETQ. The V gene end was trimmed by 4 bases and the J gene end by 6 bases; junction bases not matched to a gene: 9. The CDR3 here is CASSQTGAFDGYTF. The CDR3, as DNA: TGCGCCAGCAGCCAAACAGGGGCGTTTGATGGCTACACCTTC.

For the CDR3, the DNA is TGTGCCACCCAGGAGGGGAACACTGAAGCTTTCTTT. Its translation is CATQEGNTEAFF. The chain employs TRBV5-4 and TRBJ1-1; D is uncertain. The CDR3 is 12 residues long. Germline CDR1 is SGHNT and CDR2 is YYREEE (reference sequence). V was clipped by 9 bases and J by 1 base, with 10 bases between them.